This T cell receptor beta chain was observed in a study of Graves' ophthalmopathy and Graves' hyperthyroidism. The evidence that diagnosis relied on was clinical symptoms, serum thyroxine, TRAb, thyroid ultrasound and orbital computed tomography. The CDR3 has 14 amino acids. With 4 bases removed from V and 3 bases from J, the gap between germline ends came to 13 bases. Germline lookup yields CDR1 SGHTA and CDR2 FQGNSA. This clonotype was recorded at least ten times. From RNA, the CDR3 regions of TCR beta chains were amplified and sequenced. Scientists carried out first-round RT-PCR using HTBI primers and then a second-round multiplex PCR. Via MiXCR, TCRdb re-called the multiplex PCR reads, giving one row per CDR3 protein. This table holds 620,000 or so distinct CDR3 sequences, roughly 20% found once.

Specimen: peripheral blood. The chain is built from TRBV7-2 and TRBJ2-7; maybe TRBD1 (5 bases). The source is a young woman with stable Graves' hyperthyroidism. Some clones in this sample may be carry-over from other donors' samples. CDR3 DNA: TGTGCCAGCAGCTCCAGGGCACAGAACTACGAGCAGTACTTC. It translates to CASSSRAQNYEQYF.